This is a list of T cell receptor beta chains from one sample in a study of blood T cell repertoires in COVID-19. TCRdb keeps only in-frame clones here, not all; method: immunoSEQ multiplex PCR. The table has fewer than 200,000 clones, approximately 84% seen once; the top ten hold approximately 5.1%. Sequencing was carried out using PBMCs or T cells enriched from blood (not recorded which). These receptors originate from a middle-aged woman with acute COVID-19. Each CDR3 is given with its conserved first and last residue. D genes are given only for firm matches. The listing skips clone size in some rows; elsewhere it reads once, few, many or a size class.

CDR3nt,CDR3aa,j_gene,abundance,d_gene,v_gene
TGTGCCAGTACCGGGACTAGCGGGAGGGCCTACAATGAGCAGTTCTTC,CASTGTSGRAYNEQFF,TRBJ2-1,.,TRBD2,TRBV19
TGTGCCAGCAGCCCGTCGGAGACCCAGTACTTC,CASSPSETQYF,TRBJ2-5,.,.,TRBV11-2
TGTGCCAGCCAAAGCAGGTTTCTAGGGGATAAGAACAATGAGCAGTTCTTC,CASQSRFLGDKNNEQFF,TRBJ2-1,.,.,TRBV19
TGTGCCACCAGCAGCCCAGCTAGCGGCCCTTACAATGAGCAGTTCTTC,CATSSPASGPYNEQFF,TRBJ2-1,.,TRBD2,TRBV15
TGTGCCTGGAGCACCTCGGGTGGGAACATTCAGTACTTC,CAWSTSGGNIQYF,TRBJ2-4,.,.,TRBV30
TGTGCCAGCAGCTTCCTTTGGACTAGCGGGGTCAATGAGCAGTTCTTC,CASSFLWTSGVNEQFF,TRBJ2-1,.,TRBD2,TRBV7-8
TGTGCCAGTAGTCCACGGAGAGTTGAAGCTTTCTTT,CASSPRRVEAFF,TRBJ1-1,.,.,TRBV19
TGTGCCAGCAGCCTAGGAAGACAGGCTGCTAACTATGGCTACACCTTC,CASSLGRQAANYGYTF,TRBJ1-2,.,.,TRBV7-8
TGTGCCAGCAGTTGGGGGGAGAACACTGAAGCTTTCTTT,CASSWGENTEAFF,TRBJ1-1,.,.,TRBV6-6
TGTGCCAGTAGTGCAGGACAGGTGAACACTGAAGCTTTCTTT,CASSAGQVNTEAFF,TRBJ1-1,.,TRBD1,TRBV19
TGTGCCAGCAGCTTAGCAGGGCTAGCGGGAGAGGAGCAGTTCTTC,CASSLAGLAGEEQFF,TRBJ2-1,.,TRBD2,TRBV11-3
TGTGCCAGCAGTCTAGGAAACGGGAGGGCCGGAATGGGGCGGGATACGCAGTATTTT,CASSLGNGRAGMGRDTQYF,TRBJ2-3,.,.,TRBV21-1
TGTGCCAGCAGCAAAGATGCGACAGATACGCAGTATTTT,CASSKDATDTQYF,TRBJ2-3,once,.,TRBV21-1
TGTGCCAGCAGTGATAATAGCGGGACCGTCGATACGCAGTATTTT,CASSDNSGTVDTQYF,TRBJ2-3,.,TRBD2,TRBV6-1
TGTGCCAGCAGCTTAGACCGAGGAGGAAGCAATCAGCCCCAGCATTTT,CASSLDRGGSNQPQHF,TRBJ1-5,.,.,TRBV7-6
TGTGCCAGCAGCTCGGACTCTACGGGCGGCTACACCTTC,CASSSDSTGGYTF,TRBJ1-2,.,.,TRBV5-4
TGTGCCAGCAGTTTCAGGGAGGACTTGACTGAAGCTTTCTTT,CASSFREDLTEAFF,TRBJ1-1,.,.,TRBV6-5
TGTGCCACCAGTCTGTACAATGAGCAGTTCTTC,CATSLYNEQFF,TRBJ2-1,.,.,TRBV24-1
TGTGCCAGCAGCTTAACGCGAGGAAGTGGCTACACCTTC,CASSLTRGSGYTF,TRBJ1-2,.,.,TRBV7-3
TGTGCCAGCAGCCGGGACAGGGACTACGAGCAGTACTTC,CASSRDRDYEQYF,TRBJ2-7,.,TRBD1,TRBV2
TGTGCCAGCTCACCGGGGGCCGGACGAGGGGATTCACCCCTCCACTTT,CASSPGAGRGDSPLHF,TRBJ1-6,.,.,TRBV18
TGCAGCGTTGAAGGGGGAACAGGGGCTTCCTACGAGCAGTACTTC,CSVEGGTGASYEQYF,TRBJ2-7,once,TRBD1,TRBV29-1
TGTGCCAGCAGCCAAGGGGACAGGGATAACTATGGCTACACCTTC,CASSQGDRDNYGYTF,TRBJ1-2,.,TRBD1,TRBV4-2
TGCGCCAGCAGCTTCGGGACTACAATTTCGTACAATGAGCAGTTCTTC,CASSFGTTISYNEQFF,TRBJ2-1,.,TRBD2,TRBV5-1
TGTGCCAGCAGCCTCCGGGGGGGGATGAACACTGAAGCTTTCTTT,CASSLRGGMNTEAFF,TRBJ1-1,.,.,TRBV3-1/TRBV3-2
TGTGCCAGCAGTTTGGCAGGGGTCACTGAAGCTTTCTTT,CASSLAGVTEAFF,TRBJ1-1,.,.,TRBV12-3/TRBV12-4
TGTGCCATCAGTGATATAGACAGGGCGGGTTTCACTGAAGCTTTCTTT,CAISDIDRAGFTEAFF,TRBJ1-1,.,TRBD1,TRBV10-3
TGTGCCAGTAGTATACAGGGGACCGATATTAACACTGAAGCTTTCTTT,CASSIQGTDINTEAFF,TRBJ1-1,.,.,TRBV19
TGTGCCAGCCGACAGGGATACAATGAGCAGTTCTTC,CASRQGYNEQFF,TRBJ2-1,.,.,TRBV21-1
TGTGCCAGCAGCAGGGTAGAAGTTGGTAATGGCTACACCTTC,CASSRVEVGNGYTF,TRBJ1-2,.,.,TRBV7-9
TGTGCCAGCAGCTCCAGCGGGAGTATCTCCAATGAGCAGTTCTTC,CASSSSGSISNEQFF,TRBJ2-1,few,TRBD2,TRBV11-3
TGCGCCAGCAGCCCCGCCGCAGTTGGACAGACCTACGAGCAGTACTTC,CASSPAAVGQTYEQYF,TRBJ2-7,.,.,TRBV5-1
TGTGCCAGCACCCCCTGCCGGACAGGGGGCCACACTGAAGCTTTCTTT,CASTPCRTGGHTEAFF,TRBJ1-1,.,TRBD1,TRBV11-3
TGTGCCAGCAGTTCACCTCTTCCGGGGGGCTGGGCTGAAGCTTTCTTT,CASSSPLPGGWAEAFF,TRBJ1-1,.,.,TRBV27
TGTGCCAGCAGTCGGACTAGCGGGGGGCGGAATACGCAGTATTTT,CASSRTSGGRNTQYF,TRBJ2-3,.,TRBD2,TRBV6-5
TGCGCCAGCAGTGAGTTGCCCGCCGCGACGGGGGATGGCTACACCTTC,CASSELPAATGDGYTF,TRBJ1-2,.,.,TRBV10-2
TGTGCCAGCAGTTACGGACAGGATCCTGGGTTCTTC,CASSYGQDPGFF,TRBJ2-1,.,TRBD1,TRBV6-5
TGTGCCAGCAGCTTATTCGGGGTGGGACAGTCCGGCACTGAAGCTTTCTTT,CASSLFGVGQSGTEAFF,TRBJ1-1,.,TRBD1,TRBV11-2
TGTGCCACCAGCTCGCTTCGACAGGGCGAAAACACCATATATTTT,CATSSLRQGENTIYF,TRBJ1-3,once,TRBD1,TRBV15
TGTGCCAGCAGCCAAGAATTCGGTTCGGCCTACAATGAGCAGTTCTTC,CASSQEFGSAYNEQFF,TRBJ2-1,.,.,TRBV4-2
TGTGCCAGCAGCTTGGGAGGGAAGGGCTACACCTTC,CASSLGGKGYTF,TRBJ1-2,.,.,TRBV13
TGTGCTAGCAGCTTACCCCGCGCGGCTAGCGGGAGTACAGATACGCAGTATTTT,CASSLPRAASGSTDTQYF,TRBJ2-3,.,TRBD2,TRBV7-7
TGTGCCAGCAGTTTACAGGGTGAAGCTTTCTTT,CASSLQGEAFF,TRBJ1-1,.,.,TRBV27
TGTGCCAGCAGCCAATATCAGGGCCGCGGACTAGCGGATTACGAGCAGTACTTC,CASSQYQGRGLADYEQYF,TRBJ2-7,.,TRBD2,TRBV4-2
TGTGCCAGCAGTTCGTCCTCTAGCGGGACAGGCAATGAGCAGTTCTTC,CASSSSSSGTGNEQFF,TRBJ2-1,.,.,TRBV27
TGTGCCAGCAGCTTAGAATTTGGGGGCGCGGGTCTCACTGAAGCTTTCTTT,CASSLEFGGAGLTEAFF,TRBJ1-1,.,.,TRBV7-6